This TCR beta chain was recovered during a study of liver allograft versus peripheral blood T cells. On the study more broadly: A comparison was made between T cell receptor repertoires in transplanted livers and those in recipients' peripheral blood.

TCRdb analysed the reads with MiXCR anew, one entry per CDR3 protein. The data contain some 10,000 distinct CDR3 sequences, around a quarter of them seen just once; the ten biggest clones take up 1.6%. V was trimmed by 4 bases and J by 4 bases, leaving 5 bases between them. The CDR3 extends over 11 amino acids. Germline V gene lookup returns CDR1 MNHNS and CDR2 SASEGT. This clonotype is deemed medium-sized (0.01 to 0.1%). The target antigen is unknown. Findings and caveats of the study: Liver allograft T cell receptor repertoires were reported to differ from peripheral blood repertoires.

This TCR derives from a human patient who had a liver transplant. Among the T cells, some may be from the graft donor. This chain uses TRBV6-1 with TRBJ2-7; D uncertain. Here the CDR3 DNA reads TGTGCCAGCAGTGTCGGTTACGAGCAGTACTTC. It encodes CASSVGYEQYF.